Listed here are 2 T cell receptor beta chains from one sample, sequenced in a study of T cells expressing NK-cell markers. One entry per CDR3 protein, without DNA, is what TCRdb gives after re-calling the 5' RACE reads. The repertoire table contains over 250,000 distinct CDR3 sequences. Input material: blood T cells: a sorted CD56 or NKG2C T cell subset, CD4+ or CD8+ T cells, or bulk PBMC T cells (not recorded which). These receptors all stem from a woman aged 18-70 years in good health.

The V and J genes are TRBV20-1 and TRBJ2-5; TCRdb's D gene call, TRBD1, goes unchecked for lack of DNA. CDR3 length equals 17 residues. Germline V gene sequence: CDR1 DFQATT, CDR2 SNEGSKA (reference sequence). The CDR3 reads CSAREPGQGAFGETQYF.

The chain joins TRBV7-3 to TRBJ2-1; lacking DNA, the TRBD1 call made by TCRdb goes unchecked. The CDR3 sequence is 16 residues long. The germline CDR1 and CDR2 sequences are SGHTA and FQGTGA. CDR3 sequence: CASSSSPGTGDNEQFF.